This entry lists 31 T cell receptor beta chains sequenced from one sample in a study of T cells in Graves' hyperthyroidism and ophthalmopathy. RNA transcripts gave rise to amplified TCR beta CDR3 regions. An initial round of RT-PCR targeting the TCR CDR3 relied on the HTBI primer set. A single record per CDR3 protein comes from TCRdb applying MiXCR to the multiplex PCR reads. The table has some 600,000 distinct CDR3 sequences, roughly 14% seen once; the top ten hold less than 6%. The specimen sequenced was blood. These receptors all come from a woman in her twenties or thirties with Graves' hyperthyroidism that later progressed to Graves' ophthalmopathy.

The sample holds many counts of this clonotype. The chain joins TRBV12-3 or TRBV12-4 to TRBJ2-2, with 7 bases identical to TRBD1. The J segment lost 2 bases and the V segment lost 4 bases, leaving 10 bases of the junction unmatched. The CDR3 covers 17 residues. The CDR3 DNA sequence: TGTGCCAGCAGTTACCTCGACAGGGAGCGCAACACCGGGGAGCTGTTTTTT. It codes for CASSYLDRERNTGELFF.

At least ten counts were recorded for this clonotype. The chain has TRBV30 and TRBJ2-1; the D gene is possibly TRBD2 (6 bases). Trimming shortened V by 6 bases and J by 0 bases, and 15 bases separated the two germline ends. Germline V gene sequence: CDR1 GTSNPN, CDR2 SVGIG (reference sequence). The length of the CDR3 is 15 residues. The CDR3 DNA reads TGTGCCTGCAATGCCGGAGGGAGCTCCTACAATGAGCAGTTCTTC. Translated: CACNAGGSSYNEQFF.

This clonotype turned up a few times. Its ends do not fully match the called genes, so a read error is possible. The chain couples TRBV9 to TRBJ1-6; D is ambiguous. CDR1 is SGDLS, CDR2 YYNGEE, per germline. This CDR3 is 14 amino acids long. The CDR3 coding sequence is TGTGTCAGCAGCCCCCCGGGAGGAAATTCACCCCTCCACTTT. Translation: CVSSPPGGNSPLHF.

This clonotype was counted at least ten times. V is TRBV2 and J is TRBJ1-2; TRBD1 aligns across 7 bases. Germline assignment: CDR1 SNHLY and CDR2 FYNNEI. The CDR3 is 13 amino acids. Trimming cost V 0 bases and J 7 bases; bases outside gene matches: 2. The CDR3 reads CASSEAGTAGYTF. In DNA form, the CDR3 reads TGTGCCAGCAGTGAAGCGGGGACAGCTGGCTACACCTTC.

There are many counts of this clonotype. The gene calls are TRBV28 and TRBJ1-1; D may be TRBD1 (6 bases). The germline V gene has CDR1 MDHEN and CDR2 SYDVKM. V lost 3 bases to trimming and J lost 7 bases, with 15 bases between them. The CDR3 length is 14 residues. Here the CDR3 DNA reads TGTGCCAGCAGTTTGGAAATGAGGGGGGATGAAGCTTTCTTT. Translation: CASSLEMRGDEAFF.

The chain combines TRBV2 with TRBJ1-2; D uncertain. Looked up from germline, CDR1 is SNHLY and CDR2 is FYNNEI. V lost 4 bases and J lost 3, with 12 bases in between. The CDR3 has 14 amino acids. The CDR3 region has the DNA TGTGCCAGCAGTGGTGTCATTAGGGACTATGGCTACACCTTC. It translates to CASSGVIRDYGYTF.

There are many counts of this clonotype. V is TRBV20-1 and J is TRBJ1-2; tentative D call: TRBD1 (5 bases). Trimming removed 0 bases at V and 4 bases at J, with 9 bases between. The CDR3 is 13 residues long. Per germline, CDR1 DFQATT and CDR2 SNEGSKA (reference sequence). CDR3 region: CSARDGAVYGYTF. The CDR3, as DNA: TGCAGTGCTAGAGATGGGGCAGTCTATGGCTACACCTTC.

This clonotype occurred many times. The chain links TRBV5-1 to TRBJ1-1; 12 nucleotides line up with TRBD1. Per germline, CDR1 SGHRS and CDR2 YFSETQ. The CDR3 has 19 amino acids. Trimming cost V 3 bases and J 0 bases; bases outside gene matches: 12. CDR3 DNA sequence: TGCGCCAGCAGCTCTTCCTTCCCGGGACAGGGGGCCTTGAACACTGAAGCTTTCTTT. Its protein product is CASSSSFPGQGALNTEAFF.

In its sample, this clonotype was seen many times. The rearrangement joins TRBV30 to TRBJ1-1; TRBD1 agrees at 11 bases. The CDR3 contains 15 residues. Losses at the gene ends were 2 bases for V and 7 bases for J; bases not matched to a gene: 9. CDR1 GTSNPN and CDR2 SVGIG come from the germline V gene (reference sequence). As DNA, the CDR3 is TGTGCCTGGAGTCACCGGGGGGACAGGGGGTATGAAGCTTTCTTT. This encodes CAWSHRGDRGYEAFF.

There are many counts of this clonotype. The chain has TRBV3-1 and TRBJ2-1; D is undetermined. The ends were cut back, 4 bases at V and 9 bases at J, with 10 bases in the middle. CDR3 length equals 12 residues. Germline V gene sequence: CDR1 LGHDT, CDR2 YNNKEL (reference sequence). CDR3 sequence: CASSPTGIEQFF. DNA of the CDR3: TGTGCCAGCAGCCCGACTGGGATTGAGCAGTTCTTC.

The rearrangement links TRBV3-1 to TRBJ1-5, with D unresolved. The CDR3 sequence is 13 residues long. The V gene's germline CDR1 is LGHDT and CDR2 YNNKEL (reference sequence). V was clipped by 5 bases and J by 9 bases, with 14 bases between them. In DNA form, the CDR3 reads TGTGCCAGCAGCACCGGGCCACCCCGGCCCCAGCATTTT. Translating gives CASSTGPPRPQHF.

This clonotype was observed at least ten times. The chain has TRBV10-3 and TRBJ2-7; D is unclear. V lost 3 bases, J lost 7 bases, and 13 bases lay in between. The CDR3 is made up of 13 amino acids. Germline-derived CDR1 and CDR2 are ENHRY and SYGVKD. In DNA, the CDR3 is TGTGCCATCAGTGATCTTCGCGTGGGAGAGCAGTACTTC. As protein: CAISDLRVGEQYF.

This clonotype was recorded at least ten times. The gene calls are TRBV19 and TRBJ2-1; D may match TRBD1 or TRBD2 (6 bases each). Trimming took 6 bases from V and 3 from J, leaving 15 bases between them. The CDR3 sequence is 15 residues long. Germline CDR1 LNHDA, CDR2 SQIVND (reference sequence). The CDR3 DNA sequence: TGTGCCAGTAGCTTTTCGGGGGCTCACTACAATGAGCAGTTCTTC. It is translated as CASSFSGAHYNEQFF.

V usage is TRBV10-3 and J usage is TRBJ1-5, with TRBD1 matching 9 bases. CDR3 length: 13 amino acids. The J segment lost 3 bases and the V segment lost 8 bases, leaving 2 bases of the junction unmatched. Germline loops: CDR1 ENHRY, CDR2 SYGVKD. CDR3 region: CAIRTGDNQPQHF. CDR3 nucleotides: TGTGCCATCCGGACAGGGGACAATCAGCCCCAGCATTTT.

The genes are TRBV30 and TRBJ1-1; 7 nucleotides align to TRBD1. The length of the CDR3 is 11 residues. Per the germline V gene, CDR1 is GTSNPN and CDR2 is SVGIG (reference sequence). J was trimmed by 6 bases and V by 8 bases; bases with no gene match: 6. CDR3 region: CAARQGPEAFF. The CDR3 bases are TGTGCCGCTCGACAGGGTCCTGAAGCTTTCTTT.

This clonotype was found many times. The CDR3 DNA sequence: TGTGCCAGCAGCTTAGATCTCTCAACGGGGGGACAAGAGACCCAGTACTTC. Its protein is CASSLDLSTGGQETQYF. V and J are TRBV11-3 and TRBJ2-5; the match to TRBD2 covers 7 bases. The CDR3 is 17 amino acids. V shed 0 bases and J 2 bases; nucleotides not matched to a gene: 9. From germline, CDR1 is SGHNT and CDR2 YENEEA.

This clonotype has a handful of counts. The chain is built from TRBV18 and TRBJ2-3, with D maybe TRBD2 (5 bases). V gave up 1 base and J gave up 1 base, with 18 bases separating them. This CDR3 has 18 residues. In germline, CDR1 is KGHSH, CDR2 LQKENI. The CDR3 protein is CASSPLRSRTPGTDTQYF. The CDR3 DNA sequence: TGTGCCAGCTCACCACTCCGCTCGAGGACTCCCGGCACAGATACGCAGTATTTT.

In its sample, this clonotype was seen a few times. The chain employs TRBV6-2 or TRBV6-3 and TRBJ1-5; 9 nucleotides agree with TRBD1. Per germline, CDR1 MNHEY and CDR2 SVGEGT. The junction had 7 bases not matched to a gene; V was cut back by 7 bases and J by 6 bases. The CDR3 consists of 14 residues. This chain's CDR3 is CASKWTGVFQPQHF. CDR3 nucleotide sequence: TGTGCCAGCAAGTGGACAGGGGTGTTTCAGCCCCAGCATTTT.

In its sample, this clonotype was seen many times. The chain combines TRBV14 with TRBJ2-1, with a weak D call TRBD2 (6 bases). Germline V gene sequence: CDR1 SGHDN, CDR2 FVKESK. V lost 3 bases, J lost 9 bases, and 12 bases lay in between. This CDR3 region has 13 residues. CDR3 DNA: TGTGCCAGCAGCCAGCCCGGGAGAGCTGAGCAGTTCTTC. Its translation is CASSQPGRAEQFF.

V and J are TRBV6-2 or TRBV6-3 and TRBJ1-3; D is uncertain. Germline loops: CDR1 MNHEY, CDR2 SVGEGT. V lost 4 bases, J lost 2 bases, and 15 bases lay in between. The CDR3 is 16 amino acids. The CDR3 loop reads CASSSQQGRPGNTIYF. CDR3 bases: TGTGCCAGCAGTTCCCAGCAAGGCCGACCTGGAAACACCATATATTTT.

This clonotype occurred many times. The rearrangement joins TRBV18 to TRBJ2-5, with D perhaps matching TRBD2 (5 bases). The CDR3 is 15 residues long. Trimming removed 2 bases at V and 5 bases at J, with 15 bases between. Germline V gene lookup returns CDR1 KGHSH and CDR2 LQKENI. CDR3 protein: CASSPKTGKWETQYF. The CDR3 bases are TGTGCCAGCTCACCAAAGACGGGGAAATGGGAGACCCAGTACTTC.

This clonotype was detected many times. This chain connects TRBV5-6 to TRBJ2-7; a weak D match, TRBD2 (6 bases). The CDR3 is made up of 15 amino acids. The germline V and J ends were trimmed by 3 bases and 0 bases, with 13 bases remaining between them. CDR1 and CDR2 (germline): SGHDT, YYEEEE. CDR3: CASSSAGPISYEQYF. The CDR3 coding sequence is TGTGCCAGCAGCTCCGCGGGACCGATCTCCTACGAGCAGTACTTC.

This clonotype appeared many times. This chain joins TRBV30 and TRBJ1-1, with D hard to call. Germline V lookup: CDR1 GTSNPN, CDR2 SVGIG (reference sequence). The CDR3 covers 12 residues. Deletions cut 2 bases from V and 5 bases from J, with 9 bases between. The CDR3 DNA reads as TGTGCCTGGAGTTTACCAGGTACTGAAGCTTTCTTT. Translated: CAWSLPGTEAFF.

The J gene is TRBJ2-7, the V gene TRBV7-3; D may be TRBD1 or TRBD2 (5 bases each). Between the trimmed V and J ends, which lost 5 bases and 3 bases, there was a span of 20 bases. Germline V gene sequence: CDR1 SGHTA, CDR2 FQGTGA. The CDR3 is 16 amino acids. The chain's CDR3 is CASSKRAGTPLYEQYF. CDR3 nucleotides: TGTGCCAGCAGCAAGAGGGCAGGGACGCCACTCTACGAGCAGTACTTC.

Note on this clonotype: Relative to the germline gene, one junction end is altered; a read error may explain this. For the CDR3, the DNA is TGCGCCAGCAGTGAGATGGACAGCCCGATAAACCACTATGGCTACACCTTC. Its protein is CASSEMDSPINHYGYTF. The chain links TRBV6-9 to TRBJ1-2; TRBD1 might be the D (6 bases). CDR3 length equals 17 residues. Germline V gives CDR1 MNHGY, CDR2 SVAAGI.

This clonotype was found a few times. The chain uses TRBV7-3 and TRBJ2-7; 7 bases map to TRBD1. With 1 base clipped from V and 4 bases from J, the junction kept 7 bases outside the gene matches. The CDR3 totals 15 residues. Germline CDR1 is SGHTA and CDR2 is FQGTGA. Here the CDR3 reads CASSLKRDRKYEQYF. CDR3 nucleotide sequence: TGTGCCAGCAGCTTAAAACGGGACAGAAAGTACGAGCAGTACTTC.

The sample holds many counts of this clonotype. CDR3 DNA: TGTGCCAGTCCCGGGACAGGGAACTATGGCTACACCTTC. Translating it yields CASPGTGNYGYTF. This chain joins TRBV2 and TRBJ1-2; 9 bases match TRBD1. Unmatched junction bases numbered 4, after V lost 9 bases and J lost 2 bases. Germline CDR1 reads SNHLY; CDR2 reads FYNNEI. The CDR3 runs to 13 residues.

This clonotype was recorded at least ten times. CDR3 coding DNA: TGTGCCAGCAGCTCTCGGTCTACCGGGGAGCTGTTTTTT. This sequence encodes CASSSRSTGELFF. The rearrangement joins TRBV13 to TRBJ2-2, with D unclear. The CDR3 covers 13 residues. Trimming removed 4 bases at V and 5 bases at J, with 8 bases between. Germline loops: CDR1 PRHDT, CDR2 FYEKMQ (reference sequence).

This clonotype was detected ten times or more. J is TRBJ1-2 and V is TRBV20-1; 7 bases map to TRBD1. V lost 6 bases and J lost 4; bases outside the gene matches: 11. This CDR3 has 14 amino acids. Per the germline V gene, CDR1 is DFQATT and CDR2 is SNEGSKA (reference sequence). The DNA for the CDR3 is TGCAGTGCCCTCAGTTCCGGACAGGTCTATGGCTACACCTTC. Its protein is CSALSSGQVYGYTF.

This clonotype was recorded at least ten times. The rearrangement joins TRBV12-3 or TRBV12-4 to TRBJ2-2; 7 nucleotides align to TRBD2. With V trimmed by 7 bases and J by 7 bases, 12 bases remained unmatched. The CDR3 contains 15 residues. The CDR3 loop is CASIAGDVGRGELFF. For the CDR3, the DNA is TGTGCCAGCATTGCGGGGGACGTTGGGCGCGGGGAGCTGTTTTTT.

There are many counts of this clonotype. The chain uses TRBV30 and TRBJ1-5, with a possible D match to TRBD1 (6 bases). V lost 5 bases to trimming and J lost 7 bases, with 15 bases between them. The CDR3 totals 13 residues. From germline, CDR1 is GTSNPN and CDR2 SVGIG (reference sequence). The CDR3 is CAWGFGGGQPQHF. The CDR3 DNA reads TGTGCCTGGGGTTTCGGGGGCGGGCAGCCCCAGCATTTT.